This TCR beta chain derives from a study of CD8 T cells in Susac syndrome. Reverse transcription used about 0.45 to 1 ug RNA and random hexamers. TCRdb passed the immunoSEQ multiplex PCR reads through MiXCR, listing each CDR3 protein once. The sample consists of about 430,000 distinct CDR3 sequences, approximately 85% of them appearing once. The V end was cut by 0 bases, the J end by 6 bases, with 12 bases between. The CDR3 runs to 15 residues. The germline V gene encodes CDR1 SGHVS and CDR2 FNYEAQ. Source material: CD8+ T cells from PBMCs. The clonotype was recovered from a human donor with multiple sclerosis. The chain has TRBV7-6 and TRBJ2-1; D is perhaps TRBD1 or TRBD2 (6 bases each). The DNA for the CDR3 is TGTGCCAGCAGCTTAGCAAGTGAGGGGGGCAATGAGCAGTTCTTC. Protein sequence: CASSLASEGGNEQFF.